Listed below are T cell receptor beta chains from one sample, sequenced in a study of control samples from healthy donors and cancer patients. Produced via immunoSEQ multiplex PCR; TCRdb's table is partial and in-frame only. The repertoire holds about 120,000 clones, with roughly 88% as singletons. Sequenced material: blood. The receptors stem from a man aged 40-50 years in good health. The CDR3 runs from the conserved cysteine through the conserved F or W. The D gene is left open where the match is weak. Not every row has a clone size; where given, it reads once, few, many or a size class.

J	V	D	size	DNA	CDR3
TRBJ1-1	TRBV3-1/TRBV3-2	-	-	TGTGCCAGCAGAGACCCGGGGGCGAACACTGAAGCTTTCTTT	CASRDPGANTEAFF
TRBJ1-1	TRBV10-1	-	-	TGCGCCAGCAGTGAGTCTAGGAGAACTGAAGCTTTCTTT	CASSESRRTEAFF
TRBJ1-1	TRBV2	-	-	TGTGCCAGCAGGCCGGGACGCGGACACACTGAAGCTTTCTTT	CASRPGRGHTEAFF
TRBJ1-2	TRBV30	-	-	TGTGCCTGGAGTGGGGTCTATGGCTACACCTTC	CAWSGVYGYTF
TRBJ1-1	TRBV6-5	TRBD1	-	TGTGCCAGCTCTTGGGACAGGGGATGGGCTTTCTTT	CASSWDRGWAFF
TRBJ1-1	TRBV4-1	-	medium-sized	TGCGCCAGCAGCCAAGTAAGTCAGCTGAACACTGAAGCTTTCTTT	CASSQVSQLNTEAFF
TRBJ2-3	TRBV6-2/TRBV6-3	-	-	TGTGCCAGCAGTTACTCTTTGCTCTCAGATACGCAGTATTTT	CASSYSLLSDTQYF
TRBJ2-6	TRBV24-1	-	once	TGTGCCACCAGTGACAGGGAACCCGGGGCCAACGTCCTGACTTTC	CATSDREPGANVLTF
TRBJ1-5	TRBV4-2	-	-	TGTGCCAGCAGCCAAGATTTCGGGGGGGATCAGCCCCAGCATTTT	CASSQDFGGDQPQHF
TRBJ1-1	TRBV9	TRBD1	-	TGTGCCAGCACCCCGGGACAGGGTTATGGCACTGAAGCTTTCTTT	CASTPGQGYGTEAFF
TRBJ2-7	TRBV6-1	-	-	TGTGCCAGCAGTGAAACTAGGGGAACCTACGAGCAGTACTTC	CASSETRGTYEQYF
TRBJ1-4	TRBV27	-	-	TGTGCCAGCAGTCGGGCCGCGAGTGAAAAACTGTTTTTT	CASSRAASEKLFF
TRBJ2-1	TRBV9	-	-	TGTGCCAGCAGCGTAGCGGGGATCTCCTACAATGAGCAGTTCTTC	CASSVAGISYNEQFF
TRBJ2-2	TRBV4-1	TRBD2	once	TGCGCCAGCAGCCAAGTCACTAGCGTAGGAACCGGGGAGCTGTTTTTT	CASSQVTSVGTGELFF
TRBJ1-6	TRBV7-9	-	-	TGTGCCAGCAGCTTAGAGGGAAATTCACCCCTCCACTTT	CASSLEGNSPLHF
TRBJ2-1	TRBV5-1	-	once	TGCGCCAGCAGCTTCACGACAGTGTACAATGAGCAGTTCTTC	CASSFTTVYNEQFF
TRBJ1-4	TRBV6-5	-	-	TGTGCCAGCAAGGAACAGGTCATTGAAAAACTGTTTTTT	CASKEQVIEKLFF
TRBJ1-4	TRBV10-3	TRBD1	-	TGTGCCATCAGTGACCACCACGGGACAGGTGATGAAAAACTGTTTTTT	CAISDHHGTGDEKLFF
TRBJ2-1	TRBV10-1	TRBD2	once	TGCGCCAGCAGTGAGTCAGGACTAGCGGGGGATAAGGGTGAGCAGTTCTTC	CASSESGLAGDKGEQFF
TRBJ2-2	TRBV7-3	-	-	TGTGCCAGCAGCTTAAGCAGAGCCCAGAACACCGGGGAGCTGTTTTTT	CASSLSRAQNTGELFF
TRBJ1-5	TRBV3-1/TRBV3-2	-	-	TGTGCCAGCAGCCAAGGGCACCAAAATCAGCCCCAGCATTTT	CASSQGHQNQPQHF
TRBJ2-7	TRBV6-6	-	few	TGTGCCAGCAGTTACGGGGACACGGAGCAGTACTTC	CASSYGDTEQYF
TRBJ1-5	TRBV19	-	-	TGTGCCAGTAGTATGGGTAGGAGCAATCAGCCCCAGCATTTT	CASSMGRSNQPQHF
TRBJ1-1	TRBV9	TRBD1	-	TGTGCCAGCAGCGCAGAGACAGGGGTGAACACTGAAGCTTTCTTT	CASSAETGVNTEAFF
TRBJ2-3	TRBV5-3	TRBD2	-	TGTGCCAGAAGCCCACCCTCGGGGGGGCGAGATACGCAGTATTTT	CARSPPSGGRDTQYF
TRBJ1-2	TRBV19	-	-	TGTGCCAGTAGTATAGGCGACGGACATCTGAATGGCTACACCTTC	CASSIGDGHLNGYTF